Below, 11 T cell receptor beta chains from the same sample are listed, as sequenced in a study of cytomegalovirus exposure and HLA in healthy donors. The PCR used 60 Vbeta and 13 Jbeta primers. Generated by immunoSEQ multiplex PCR, the TCRdb table keeps only in-frame clones and is missing some. The table lists 95,000 to 150,000 clones, roughly four fifths of them singletons, with more than 3.5% in the top ten. Input material: PBMCs. These TCRs come from a middle-aged woman in good health and CMV-seropositive.

The chain combines TRBV30 with TRBJ2-7, with 9 nucleotides matching TRBD2. Germline assignment: CDR1 GTSNPN and CDR2 SVGIG (reference sequence). This CDR3 region has 14 residues. The J segment lost 4 bases and the V segment lost 0 bases, leaving 4 bases of the junction unmatched. The CDR3 loop is CAWSVLAGRYEQYF. The CDR3 DNA sequence: TGTGCCTGGAGTGTTCTAGCGGGAAGATACGAGCAGTACTTC.

This clone has more than one count but fewer than ten. Written as DNA, the CDR3 is TGTGCCAGCAGCTTGGGGCTAGCGGGAGGGCCGGGATACAATGAGCAGTTCTTC. Translating gives CASSLGLAGGPGYNEQFF. V usage is TRBV5-4 and J usage is TRBJ2-1; 12 positions match TRBD2. The CDR3 loop spans 18 amino acids. The germline CDR1 and CDR2 sequences are SGHNT and YYREEE (reference sequence). With V trimmed by 0 bases and J by 4 bases, 8 bases remained unmatched.

This clone was recorded a few times. The chain is built from TRBV10-1 and TRBJ2-3; 10 bases match TRBD2. V shed 6 bases, J shed 1 base, and the junction held 4 bases outside the gene matches. This CDR3 has 15 amino acids. From germline, CDR1 is WNHNN and CDR2 SYGVQD (reference sequence). The CDR3: CASSLSGRGTDTQYF. CDR3 nucleotide sequence: TGCGCCAGCAGCCTCAGCGGGAGGGGCACAGATACGCAGTATTTT.

The rearrangement uses TRBV16 and TRBJ1-1; 11 bases match TRBD1. The CDR3 is 16 residues long. The J segment lost 4 bases and the V segment lost 4 bases, leaving 8 bases of the junction unmatched. Germline CDR1 KGHSY, CDR2 FQNENV. The CDR3 DNA follows: TGTGCCAGCAGCCCACGCGGGACAGGGGGGGTCACTGAAGCTTTCTTT. Translated: CASSPRGTGGVTEAFF.

This sequence joins TRBV6-5 and TRBJ2-7; a weak D match, TRBD2 (6 bases). Trimming stripped 6 bases from V and 1 base from J, with 16 bases between. This CDR3 is 15 amino acids long. CDR1 is MNHEY, CDR2 SVGAGI, per germline. Written as DNA, the CDR3 is TGTGCCAGCAGACAACGGGGAGGCAATTCCTACGAGCAGTACTTC. Its protein product is CASRQRGGNSYEQYF.

V is TRBV6-6 and J is TRBJ1-1; 7 bases are a match to TRBD1. CDR3 length: 13 residues. The ends lost 3 bases at V and 6 bases at J; junction bases unmatched: 4. The germline gives CDR1 MNHNY, CDR2 SVGAGI (reference sequence). The CDR3 sequence is CASSYIRGSEAFF. In DNA, the CDR3 is TGTGCCAGCAGTTATATCAGGGGGTCTGAAGCTTTCTTT.

The rearrangement links TRBV15 to TRBJ1-1, with D uncertain. The V end lost 4 bases, the J end lost 3 bases, and 12 bases lay between the germline ends. The germline V gene has CDR1 LNHNV and CDR2 YYDKDF (reference sequence). The CDR3 has 14 amino acids. CDR3 bases: TGTGCCACCAGCACGGGTATAGAGTACACTGAAGCTTTCTTT. It codes for CATSTGIEYTEAFF.

This sequence joins TRBV6-5 and TRBJ1-1, with D hard to call. This CDR3 is built from 13 residues. V lost 2 bases, J lost 0 bases, and 4 bases lay in between. Germline CDR1 MNHEY, CDR2 SVGAGI. CDR3 loop: CASSYTLNTEAFF. The CDR3 DNA reads TGTGCCAGCAGTTACACACTGAACACTGAAGCTTTCTTT.

The rearrangement joins TRBV6-6 to TRBJ2-4; 7 bases align to TRBD1. V lost 6 bases to trimming and J lost 3 bases; unmatched junction nucleotides: 8. The CDR3 runs 15 residues. The germline CDR1 and CDR2 sequences are MNHNY and SVGAGI (reference sequence). CDR3 sequence reads: CASSPPGDSKNIQYF. For the CDR3, the DNA is TGTGCCAGCAGCCCCCCCGGGGACAGCAAAAACATTCAGTACTTC.

The V gene is TRBV2, the J gene TRBJ1-4; TRBD1 agrees at 9 bases. CDR1 and CDR2 from the germline V gene are SNHLY and FYNNEI. The trim removed 6 bases at V and 8 bases at J, leaving 13 bases unmatched. The CDR3 has 16 residues. The CDR3 region has the DNA TGTGCCAGCAGGACGACCGGGACAGGGTTTATGGAAAAACTGTTTTTT. It is translated as CASRTTGTGFMEKLFF.

The J gene is TRBJ2-7, the V gene TRBV28, with TRBD2 matching over 7 bases. V shed 5 bases, J shed 7 bases, and the junction held 14 bases outside the gene matches. Looked up from germline, CDR1 is MDHEN and CDR2 is SYDVKM. CDR3 size: 15 residues. This CDR3 reads CASSPQGLGGGEQYF. CDR3 nucleotide sequence: TGTGCCAGCAGTCCTCAGGGACTGGGGGGGGGAGAGCAGTACTTC. The whole variable domain, filled in from reference TRBV28 and TRBJ2-7, reads DVKVTQSSRYLVKRTGEKVFLECVQDMDHENMFWYRQDPGLGLRLIYFSYDVKMKEKGDIPEGYSVSREKKERFSLILESASTNQTSMYLCASSPQGLGGGEQYFGPGTRLTVT.